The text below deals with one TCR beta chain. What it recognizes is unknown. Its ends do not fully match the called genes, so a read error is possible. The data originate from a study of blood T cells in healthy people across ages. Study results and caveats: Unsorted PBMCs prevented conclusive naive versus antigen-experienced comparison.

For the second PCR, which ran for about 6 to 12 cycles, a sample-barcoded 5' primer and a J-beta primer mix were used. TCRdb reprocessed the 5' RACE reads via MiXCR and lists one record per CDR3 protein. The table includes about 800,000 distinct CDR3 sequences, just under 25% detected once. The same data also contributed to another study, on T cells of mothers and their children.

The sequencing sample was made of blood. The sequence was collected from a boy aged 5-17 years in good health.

The chain's CDR3 is CASSQVTSGGGNEQLF. The DNA of the CDR3 is TGCGCCAGCAGCCAAGTGACTAGCGGGGGGGGCAATGAGCAGCTCTTC. This sequence joins TRBV4-1 and TRBJ2-1, with 14 bases lining up with TRBD2. The CDR3 extends over 16 amino acids. Germline CDR1 is MGHRA and CDR2 is YSYEKL.